This T cell receptor beta chain was profiled in a study of beta chain features in type 1 diabetes. Since all of the isolated RNA was reverse transcribed, expressed TCRB transcripts were what got sequenced. This table comes from immunoSEQ multiplex PCR, and its TCRdb copy is limited to in-frame clones, with some not included. The sample holds about 360,000 clones, roughly 12% seen once. CDR3 length: 13 residues. Trimming cost V 5 bases and J 6 bases, with 12 bases left between them. Germline CDR1 reads LNHDA; CDR2 reads SQIVND (reference sequence). CD45RO/CCR7/CD25/CD127/CD95/CD27 sorting isolated CD4+ naive, central memory, regulatory and stem cell-like memory cells. Whole-study results and caveats: Patients showed naive, central memory and Treg TCRB repertoires that appeared more similar than those of healthy donors. High TCR expression in some cells could lead to their over-representation in cDNA sequencing. PCR could preferentially amplify shorter templates, alike in patients and controls.

On this clone itself: Antigen: not known.

This clonotype was sampled from a man between 18 and 29 years old in good health. The chain has TRBV19 and TRBJ2-3; D might be TRBD2 (6 bases). Sequences were obtained from naive CD4+ T cells from blood. Here the CDR3 DNA reads TGTGCCAGTAGTCCAACTAGCTTCGATACGCAGTATTTT. It specifies CASSPTSFDTQYF.